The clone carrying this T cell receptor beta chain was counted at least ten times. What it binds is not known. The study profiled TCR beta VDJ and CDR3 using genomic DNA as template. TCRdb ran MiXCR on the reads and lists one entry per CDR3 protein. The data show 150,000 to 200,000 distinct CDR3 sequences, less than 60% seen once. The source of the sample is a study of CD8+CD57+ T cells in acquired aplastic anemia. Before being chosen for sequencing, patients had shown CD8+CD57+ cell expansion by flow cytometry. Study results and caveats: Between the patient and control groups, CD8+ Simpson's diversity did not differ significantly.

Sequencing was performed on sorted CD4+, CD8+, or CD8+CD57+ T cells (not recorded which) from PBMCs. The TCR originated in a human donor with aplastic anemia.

The CDR3 loop is CASSLSPLGSSYEQYF. DNA for the CDR3: TGTGCCAGCAGTTTATCCCCACTAGGGAGCTCCTACGAGCAGTACTTC. The gene calls are TRBV12-3 or TRBV12-4 and TRBJ2-7; a weak D match, TRBD2 (5 bases). The CDR3 runs 16 residues. V was pared by 2 bases and J by 0 bases, with 14 bases between.